One sample yielded the 10 T cell receptor beta chains listed below, sequenced in a study of CD8 T cells in Susac syndrome. The RNA input was about 0.45 to 1 ug, and it was reverse transcribed with random hexamers. MiXCR, applied by TCRdb to the immunoSEQ multiplex PCR reads, yields one record per CDR3 protein. The table shows fewer than 35,000 distinct CDR3 sequences, with 94% occurring only once. Material for sequencing was CD8+ T cells from PBMCs. These TCRs come from a human donor in good health.

The CDR3 region is CASSHGAGSTDTQYF. In DNA form, the CDR3 reads TGTGCCAGCAGCCACGGGGCAGGTTCTACAGATACGCAGTATTTT. J is TRBJ2-3 and V is TRBV7-2; the D gene could be TRBD1 or TRBD2 (5 bases each). Germline V gives CDR1 SGHTA, CDR2 FQGNSA. This CDR3 region has 15 residues. Trimming removed 5 bases from V and 3 bases from J, with 15 bases in between.

J is TRBJ1-5 and V is TRBV12-3 or TRBV12-4; a weak D match, TRBD1 (6 bases). CDR3 length equals 20 residues. V was pared by 1 base and J by 3 bases, with 25 bases between. The CDR3 is CASSLGRTAGRRDINQPQHF. CDR3 DNA: TGTGCCAGCAGTTTAGGCCGAACCGCAGGTAGGAGGGACATCAATCAGCCCCAGCATTTT.

The chain employs TRBV10-2 and TRBJ1-5; TRBD1 might be the D (5 bases). Germline lookup yields CDR1 WSHSY and CDR2 SAAADI. The CDR3 totals 20 residues. Trimming removed 2 bases from V and 0 bases from J, with 23 bases in between. The CDR3 here is CASSEVFWTSNSNSNQPQHF. The CDR3 nucleotides are TGCGCCAGCAGTGAGGTCTTTTGGACATCGAACTCCAATAGCAATCAGCCCCAGCATTTT.

The V and J genes are TRBV20-1 and TRBJ2-7, with D possibly matching TRBD1 (6 bases). The ends were cut back, 2 bases at V and 0 bases at J, with 8 bases in the middle. This CDR3 has 13 residues. CDR1 DFQATT and CDR2 SNEGSKA come from the germline V gene (reference sequence). CDR3 residues: CSARQGSSYEQYF. CDR3 nucleotides: TGCAGTGCTAGACAGGGGAGCTCCTACGAGCAGTACTTC.

The chain couples TRBV7-2 to TRBJ1-2; 7 positions match TRBD1. V trimming: 3 bases; J trimming: 0 bases; junction bases outside the gene matches: 7. Germline CDR1 is SGHTA and CDR2 is FQGNSA. CDR3 length: 16 residues. CDR3 sequence: CASSFGTALSNYGYTF. The CDR3 coding sequence is TGTGCCAGCAGCTTTGGGACAGCGTTATCTAACTATGGCTACACCTTC. Complete variable domain (other parts from reference TRBV7-2 and TRBJ1-2): GAGVSQSPSNKVTEKGKDVELRCDPISGHTALYWYRQSLGQGLEFLIYFQGNSAPDKSGLPSDRFSAERTGGSVSTLTIQRTQQEDSAVYLCASSFGTALSNYGYTFGSGTRLTVV.

The rearrangement links TRBV9 to TRBJ2-5; 12 bases align to TRBD2. CDR3 size: 17 residues. Germline CDR1 SGDLS, CDR2 YYNGEE. The V and J ends lost 3 bases and 1 base, in that order; junction bases with no gene match: 7. The CDR3 coding sequence is TGTGCCAGCAGCGATGTGGAACTAGCGGGGGGCCAAGAGACCCAGTACTTC. Translating gives CASSDVELAGGQETQYF.

DNA for the CDR3: TGTGCCAGCAGTTTAGCACGGAGCTATGGCTACACCTTC. It codes for CASSLARSYGYTF. The chain employs TRBV12-3 or TRBV12-4 and TRBJ1-2; D unresolved. This CDR3 is built from 13 residues. Trimming shortened V by 0 bases and J by 4 bases, and 6 bases separated the two germline ends.

J is TRBJ2-7 and V is TRBV5-4; TRBD2 aligns across 10 bases. V gave up 5 bases and J gave up 6 bases; unmatched junction bases: 2. Per the germline V gene, CDR1 is SGHNT and CDR2 is YYREEE (reference sequence). CDR3 length equals 12 residues. The CDR3 sequence: CASRGTSAEQYF. In DNA, the CDR3 is TGTGCCAGCAGGGGGACTAGCGCCGAGCAGTACTTC.

The chain combines TRBV5-1 with TRBJ2-7; 8 bases align to TRBD1. This CDR3 has 15 amino acids. In germline, CDR1 is SGHRS, CDR2 YFSETQ. Trimming at V came to 4 bases and at J to 5 bases, leaving 11 bases not matched to a gene. CDR3 in amino acids: CASSVRTGKNNEQYF. Here the CDR3 DNA reads TGCGCCAGCAGCGTTAGGACAGGGAAGAACAACGAGCAGTACTTC.

V is TRBV7-9 and J is TRBJ2-1; 9 nucleotides match TRBD2. The junction had 5 bases not matched to a gene; V was cut back by 7 bases and J by 4 bases. The CDR3 runs 14 residues. Looked up from germline, CDR1 is SEHNR and CDR2 is FQNEAQ (reference sequence). CDR3 residues: CASKAGGQYNEQFF. CDR3 in DNA: TGTGCCAGCAAGGCGGGGGGGCAATACAATGAGCAGTTCTTC.